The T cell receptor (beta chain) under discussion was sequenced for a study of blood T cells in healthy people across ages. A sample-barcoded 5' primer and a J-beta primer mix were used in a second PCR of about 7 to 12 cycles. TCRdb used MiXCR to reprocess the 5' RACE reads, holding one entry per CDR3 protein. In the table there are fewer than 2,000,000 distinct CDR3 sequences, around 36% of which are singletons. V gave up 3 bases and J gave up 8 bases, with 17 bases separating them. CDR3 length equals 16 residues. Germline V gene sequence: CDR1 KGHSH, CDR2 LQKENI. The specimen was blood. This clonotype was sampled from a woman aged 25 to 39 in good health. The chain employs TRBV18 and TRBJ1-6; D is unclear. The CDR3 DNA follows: TGTGCCAGCTCACCCCAAAGCTTCCTATCGGATTCACCCCTCCACTTT. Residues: CASSPQSFLSDSPLHF.